What follows are 17 T cell receptor beta chains derived from one specimen sequenced in a study of CD8+ T cells in alopecia areata. Noted treatment: oral pan-JAK inhibitor, 5-10 mg twice daily. It was cDNA, reverse transcribed from extracted RNA, that served as the sequencing template. This table comes from immunoSEQ multiplex PCR, and its TCRdb copy is limited to in-frame clones, with some not included. The sample lists approximately 42,000 clones; about 71% were seen once. This material consisted of CD8+ T cells sorted from blood, taken at week 4, from a patient treated with tofacitinib. These receptors originate from a human donor with alopecia areata.

V gene TRBV13 combines with J gene TRBJ1-5, with D unresolved. CDR1 is PRHDT and CDR2 is FYEKMQ in the germline V gene (reference sequence). The ends were cut back, 4 bases at V and 5 bases at J, with 6 bases in the middle. The CDR3 is 12 amino acids. The CDR3 reads CASSSQDQPQHF. The CDR3 DNA reads as TGTGCCAGCAGCTCCCAAGATCAGCCCCAGCATTTT.

This clone was seen a single time. This chain connects TRBV13 to TRBJ1-2; D is unresolved. CDR1 PRHDT and CDR2 FYEKMQ come from the germline V gene (reference sequence). Deletions cut 0 bases from V and 3 bases from J, with 8 bases between. CDR3 length: 14 amino acids. CDR3 residues: CASSLGTDYYGYTF. The CDR3, as DNA: TGTGCCAGCAGCTTAGGAACAGATTACTATGGCTACACCTTC.

This clone was observed a handful of times. The chain combines TRBV29-1 with TRBJ2-7; tentatively, D is TRBD1 (6 bases). Germline CDR1 SQVTM, CDR2 ANQGSEA. The CDR3 loop spans 12 amino acids. Trimming removed 1 base at V and 3 bases at J, with 7 bases between. CDR3 sequence: CSVEARGYEQYF. DNA for the CDR3: TGCAGCGTTGAAGCCAGGGGCTACGAGCAGTACTTC.

The table lists this clone with a few counts. The chain has TRBV12-5 and TRBJ2-1; tentative D call: TRBD2 (6 bases). Trimming took off 1 base at V and 3 bases at J, with 16 bases between the two ends. Germline CDR1 is LGHNT and CDR2 is FRNRAP. This CDR3 has 17 residues. The CDR3: CASGLDLTGGDYNEQFF. For the CDR3, the DNA is TGTGCTAGTGGTTTGGACCTGACGGGCGGGGACTACAATGAGCAGTTCTTC.

V gene TRBV2 combines with J gene TRBJ1-4; D is undetermined. The CDR3 loop spans 12 amino acids. Germline CDR1 reads SNHLY; CDR2 reads FYNNEI. Trimming shortened V by 7 bases and J by 8 bases, and 11 bases separated the two germline ends. This CDR3 is CASTRAVEKLFF. The CDR3 bases are TGTGCCAGCACGAGGGCAGTGGAAAAACTGTTTTTT.

This chain connects TRBV7-9 to TRBJ2-7; no clear D gene. The CDR3 is 17 residues long. Per germline, CDR1 SEHNR and CDR2 FQNEAQ (reference sequence). The V and J ends lost 5 bases and 0 bases respectively, with 20 bases between them. CDR3 in DNA: TGTGCCAGCAGCCCAAGGGAAAGGGAAAGGGCCTCCTACGAGCAGTACTTC. As protein: CASSPRERERASYEQYF. Supplemented by reference TRBV7-9 and TRBJ2-7, the full variable domain reads DTGVSQNPRHKITKRGQNVTFRCDPISEHNRLYWYRQTLGQGPEFLTYFQNEAQLEKSRLLSDRFSAERPKGSFSTLEIQRTEQGDSAMYLCASSPRERERASYEQYFGPGTRLTVT.

The V and J genes are TRBV27 and TRBJ2-5; TRBD2 might be the D (5 bases). CDR3 length: 13 residues. Germline values: CDR1 MNHEY, CDR2 SMNVEV (reference sequence). Between the trimmed V and J ends, which lost 2 bases and 5 bases, there was a span of 9 bases. CDR3 sequence: CASSLASWETQYF. The CDR3 bases are TGTGCCAGCAGTTTAGCTAGCTGGGAGACCCAGTACTTC.

The gene calls are TRBV5-6 and TRBJ2-3; 7 nucleotides align to TRBD2. V lost 4 bases, J lost 0 bases, and 11 bases stayed unmatched. The germline CDR1 and CDR2 sequences are SGHDT and YYEEEE. The CDR3 consists of 17 residues. Here the CDR3 DNA reads TGTGCCAGCAGCGACTTCCCCGGGACTACCAGCACAGATACGCAGTATTTT. It encodes CASSDFPGTTSTDTQYF.

The table lists this clone with a few counts. The chain employs TRBV6-4 and TRBJ2-1; D possibly corresponds to TRBD2 (5 bases). The CDR3 consists of 13 residues. Germline CDR1 MRHNA, CDR2 SNTAGT. Trimming removed 5 bases at V and 6 bases at J, with 11 bases between. The CDR3 sequence: CASSTGISNEQFF. The CDR3 DNA sequence: TGTGCCAGCAGTACGGGGATTAGCAATGAGCAGTTCTTC.

V is TRBV6-5 and J is TRBJ1-2; TRBD1 matches 8 bases. Germline assignment: CDR1 MNHEY and CDR2 SVGAGI. V trimming: 7 bases; J trimming: 7 bases; junction bases outside the gene matches: 11. The CDR3 sequence is 14 residues long. The CDR3, as DNA: TGTGCCAGCATCAACGCGGGGACAGGCGGTGGCTACACCTTC. Encoded protein: CASINAGTGGGYTF.

This sequence joins TRBV29-1 and TRBJ2-7; a weak D match, TRBD1 (5 bases). The ends were cut back, 5 bases at V and 0 bases at J, with 11 bases in the middle. Germline V lookup: CDR1 SQVTM, CDR2 ANQGSEA. The CDR3 is 13 amino acids. This CDR3 is CSVMTASSYEQYF. Here the CDR3 DNA reads TGCAGCGTTATGACAGCGAGCTCCTACGAGCAGTACTTC.

In this sample, this clone turned up a few times. The chain couples TRBV29-1 to TRBJ1-2, with no clear D. Germline V gene lookup returns CDR1 SQVTM and CDR2 ANQGSEA. V was trimmed by 2 bases and J by 3 bases, leaving 1 base between them. The CDR3 sequence is 10 residues long. The chain's CDR3 is CSVEHYGYTF. DNA of the CDR3: TGCAGCGTTGAACACTATGGCTACACCTTC.

The CDR3 protein is CASSLDRFSGNEQYF. The CDR3 nucleotides read TGTGCCAGCAGCTTAGATCGTTTTTCCGGTAACGAGCAGTACTTC. The chain recombines TRBV7-2 with TRBJ2-7, with D hard to call. The CDR3 has 15 amino acids. The germline V gene has CDR1 SGHTA and CDR2 FQGNSA. Deletions cut 1 base from V and 5 bases from J, with 15 bases between.

The chain joins TRBV30 to TRBJ2-1, with D possibly being TRBD2 (7 bases). Germline loops: CDR1 GTSNPN, CDR2 SVGIG (reference sequence). V lost 4 bases and J lost 5, with 15 bases in between. The CDR3 covers 14 residues. The CDR3 loop reads CAWTRGGGHNEQFF. In DNA, the CDR3 is TGTGCCTGGACTAGGGGCGGGGGCCACAATGAGCAGTTCTTC.

The J gene is TRBJ2-5, the V gene TRBV29-1; 10 bases agree with TRBD2. The V and J ends lost 6 bases and 2 bases, in that order; junction bases with no gene match: 21. The CDR3 runs to 19 residues. The germline V gene encodes CDR1 SQVTM and CDR2 ANQGSEA. The CDR3 here is CSVDGTDRVASGGQETQYF. CDR3 coding DNA: TGCAGCGTCGACGGAACAGACAGGGTGGCTAGCGGGGGACAAGAGACCCAGTACTTC.

This clone has a single count. The V gene is TRBV15, the J gene TRBJ1-1; possibly TRBD1 for D (5 bases). Germline CDR1 and CDR2: LNHNV and YYDKDF (reference sequence). CDR3 size: 15 residues. Deletions cut 5 bases from V and 1 base from J, with 14 bases between. CDR3 DNA sequence: TGTGCCACCAGCTGGCCGGGACTTCAGAACACTGAAGCTTTCTTT. It translates to CATSWPGLQNTEAFF.

CDR3 DNA sequence: TGTGCCAGCAGTGCTTTGGGGGCAGGGGCCAACGTCCTGACTTTC. Its translation: CASSALGAGANVLTF. This chain connects TRBV6-5 to TRBJ2-6, with a possible D match to TRBD1 (6 bases). CDR3 length: 15 residues. Germline V gives CDR1 MNHEY, CDR2 SVGAGI. With 5 bases removed from V and 4 bases from J, the gap between germline ends came to 12 bases.